The sequence of this TCR beta chain was determined in a study of identical twins. Germline V gene data show CDR1 as SGHTA and CDR2 as FQGNSA. The CDR3 has 13 residues. Trimming stripped 5 bases from V and 7 bases from J, with 15 bases between. In this sample, this clonotype turned up a few times. From the 5' RACE reads, TCRdb called clonotypes with MiXCR, one entry per CDR3 protein. The data show some 230,000 distinct CDR3 sequences, 6.5% seen once. The sample was also reused in another study, on T cells expressing NK-cell markers.

The receptor comes from a woman between 18 and 29 years old in good health. Sequencing was done on a sample of CD8+ T cells sorted from blood. This chain joins TRBV7-2 and TRBJ2-7; D is perhaps TRBD1 or TRBD2 (5 bases each). In DNA, the CDR3 is TGTGCCAGCAGCACGGGACGGCGATGGGAGCAGTACTTC. It translates to CASSTGRRWEQYF.